The 27 T cell receptor beta chains below all came from one sample that was sequenced in a study of T cells in Graves' hyperthyroidism and ophthalmopathy. TCR beta CDR3 regions were amplified from RNA. The HTBI primer set was used in a first-round RT-PCR of the TCR CDR3. In TCRdb, the multiplex PCR reads were re-called with MiXCR into one record per CDR3 protein. The sample yields around 240,000 distinct CDR3 sequences, approximately 15% seen once. Sample: blood. These TCRs come from a woman in her thirties or forties with Graves' hyperthyroidism that later progressed to Graves' ophthalmopathy.

The chain links TRBV25-1 to TRBJ2-7; D perhaps matches TRBD2 (6 bases). Germline V gives CDR1 MGHDK, CDR2 SYGVNS. Trimming cost V 2 bases and J 2 bases, with 7 bases left between them. This CDR3 has 13 amino acids. This chain's CDR3 is CASSEPGAYEQYF. The CDR3 nucleotides are TGTGCCAGCAGTGAACCGGGGGCCTACGAGCAGTACTTC.

This clonotype has ten or more counts. J is TRBJ2-1 and V is TRBV28; TRBD1 matches 7 bases. J gave up 12 bases and V 5 bases, and 7 bases lay outside the gene matches. This CDR3 has 12 amino acids. Germline V gene data show CDR1 as MDHEN and CDR2 as SYDVKM. The CDR3 DNA follows: TGTGCCAGCAGTGACGACAGGGAAGGGCAGTTCTTC. Translating it yields CASSDDREGQFF. Variable domain in full (rest from reference TRBV28 and TRBJ2-1): DVKVTQSSRYLVKRTGEKVFLECVQDMDHENMFWYRQDPGLGLRLIYFSYDVKMKEKGDIPEGYSVSREKKERFSLILESASTNQTSMYLCASSDDREGQFFGPGTRLTVL.

This clonotype came up many times. The V gene is TRBV27, the J gene TRBJ1-1; D call uncertain. V was cut by 2 bases and J by 1 base, with 5 bases left in between. The CDR3 runs to 13 residues. The germline V gene has CDR1 MNHEY and CDR2 SMNVEV (reference sequence). The CDR3 bases are TGTGCCAGCAGTTTACTACAGAACACTGAAGCTTTCTTT. Residues: CASSLLQNTEAFF.

This clonotype was counted a few times. The chain couples TRBV7-9 to TRBJ2-4, with 10 bases aligning to TRBD2. The V and J ends lost 5 bases and 3 bases, in that order; junction bases with no gene match: 13. The CDR3 is 18 residues long. The germline CDR1 and CDR2 sequences are SEHNR and FQNEAQ (reference sequence). This CDR3 is CASSPPGGLALYKNIQYF. CDR3 DNA: TGTGCCAGCAGCCCTCCGGGGGGACTAGCGCTTTACAAAAACATTCAGTACTTC.

As concerns this clonotype: This could be a read error, since a much larger clone is one nucleotide away. The V gene is TRBV2, the J gene TRBJ2-3; TRBD1 or TRBD2 may be the D gene (5 bases each). V lost 6 bases to trimming and J lost 5 bases, with 15 bases between them. CDR1 is SNHLY and CDR2 is FYNNEI in the germline V gene. This CDR3 spans 14 amino acids. CDR3 sequence: CASRPGRVKDTQYF. Here the CDR3 DNA reads TGTGCCAGCAGACCGGGACGGGTAAAAGATACGCAGTATTTT.

The chain couples TRBV4-1 to TRBJ2-2, with 7 nucleotides matching TRBD2. There are 18 residues in the CDR3. The V and J ends lost 9 bases and 2 bases, in that order; junction bases with no gene match: 18. CDR1 and CDR2 (germline): MGHRA, YSYEKL. CDR3 nucleotides: TGCGCCAGTAGACAAGCCACGAAGCTAGCGGCCAACACCGGGGAGCTGTTTTTT. This encodes CASRQATKLAANTGELFF.

The rearrangement links TRBV2 to TRBJ1-2; 10 nucleotides line up with TRBD1. V dropped 4 bases and J dropped 5; count of bases not matched to a gene: 4. Looked up from germline, CDR1 is SNHLY and CDR2 is FYNNEI. This CDR3 contains 14 residues. CDR3 region: CASSGQGANYGYTF. DNA of the CDR3: TGTGCCAGCAGTGGACAGGGGGCGAATTATGGCTACACCTTC.

The gene calls are TRBV11-1 and TRBJ2-1, with D tentatively TRBD2 (5 bases). The CDR3 covers 13 residues. V was shortened by 0 bases and J by 7 bases, with 7 bases between the two germline ends. Germline assignment: CDR1 SGHAT and CDR2 FQDESV (reference sequence). The DNA of the CDR3 is TGTGCCAGCAGCTTAGCCCGACTAAATGAGCAGTTCTTC. As protein: CASSLARLNEQFF.

This clonotype showed up many times. The genes are TRBV28 and TRBJ2-7; 13 bases match TRBD2. This CDR3 is 18 amino acids long. V lost 1 base and J lost 4; bases outside the gene matches: 10. The germline gives CDR1 MDHEN, CDR2 SYDVKM. This chain's CDR3 is CASSLLLGLAGVRYEQYF. As DNA, the CDR3 is TGTGCCAGCAGTTTATTGCTCGGACTAGCGGGAGTTAGGTACGAGCAGTACTTC. The full variable domain, rest sourced from reference TRBV28 and TRBJ2-7, is DVKVTQSSRYLVKRTGEKVFLECVQDMDHENMFWYRQDPGLGLRLIYFSYDVKMKEKGDIPEGYSVSREKKERFSLILESASTNQTSMYLCASSLLLGLAGVRYEQYFGPGTRLTVT.

V usage is TRBV20-1 and J usage is TRBJ2-7; 14 bases are a match to TRBD2. This CDR3 comprises 13 residues. Germline-derived CDR1 and CDR2 are DFQATT and SNEGSKA (reference sequence). J gave up 4 bases and V 5 bases, and 1 base lay outside the gene matches. The CDR3 nucleotides are TGCAGTGCTGGGACTAGCGGGAGTTACGAGCAGTACTTC. This codes for CSAGTSGSYEQYF.

CDR3 residues: CSAHGDIQETQYF. DNA of the CDR3: TGCAGTGCCCACGGGGACATCCAAGAGACCCAGTACTTC. This chain connects TRBV20-1 to TRBJ2-5, with D possibly matching TRBD1 (6 bases). Trimming pared 6 bases from V and 1 base from J, leaving 12 bases between. The CDR3 is made up of 13 amino acids. The V gene's germline CDR1 is DFQATT and CDR2 SNEGSKA (reference sequence).

The sample holds many counts of this clonotype. CDR3 loop: CASSPTMGEDEAFF. The CDR3 nucleotides are TGTGCCAGCTCACCCACCATGGGGGAGGATGAAGCTTTCTTT. This chain uses TRBV18 with TRBJ1-1, with TRBD1 as a possible D gene (5 bases). Germline V CDR1 and CDR2: KGHSH, LQKENI. With 3 bases removed from V and 7 bases from J, the gap between germline ends came to 15 bases. CDR3 size: 14 residues.

This clonotype was seen ten or more times. The rearrangement links TRBV2 to TRBJ1-1; D is possibly TRBD1 (6 bases). CDR1 SNHLY and CDR2 FYNNEI come from the germline V gene. CDR3 size: 14 residues. V was clipped by 7 bases and J by 3 bases, with 15 bases between them. CDR3 DNA: TGTGCCAGCAAAAGAGGGGGTTGGGACACTGAAGCTTTCTTT. Its translation is CASKRGGWDTEAFF.

With regard to this clonotype: A single base separates this from a much larger clone, so it may be a read error. The chain carries TRBV15 and TRBJ2-3; D might be TRBD1 (5 bases). The CDR3 spans 15 residues. Germline loops: CDR1 LNHNV, CDR2 YYDKDF (reference sequence). V gave up 3 bases and J gave up 3 bases, with 13 bases separating them. DNA of the CDR3: TGTGCCACCAGCAGCCCGACAGCGCTTACAGATACGCAGTATTTT. Translating it yields CATSSPTALTDTQYF.

This clonotype was recorded many times. The gene calls are TRBV6-1 and TRBJ2-1, with D possibly TRBD2 on 6 matching bases. The CDR3 runs 16 residues. Germline CDR1 reads MNHNS; CDR2 reads SASEGT. Trimming cost V 7 bases and J 7 bases, with 23 bases left between them. The CDR3 region has the DNA TGTGCCAGCACCTACCCCGGGACTTCCTACATAAATGAGCAGTTCTTC. Its translation: CASTYPGTSYINEQFF.

The rearrangement links TRBV3-1 to TRBJ2-5, with D unresolved. Germline assignment: CDR1 LGHDT and CDR2 YNNKEL (reference sequence). V lost 3 bases and J 2 bases, leaving 10 bases between the germline ends. This CDR3 contains 14 residues. CDR3 protein: CASSQMEQQETQYF. The CDR3 DNA is TGTGCCAGCAGCCAGATGGAGCAGCAAGAGACCCAGTACTTC.

This clonotype was seen ten or more times. The chain couples TRBV15 to TRBJ2-7, with D unresolved. V was clipped by 1 base and J by 6 bases, with 10 bases between them. Germline CDR1 and CDR2: LNHNV and YYDKDF (reference sequence). The CDR3 extends over 13 amino acids. The CDR3 bases are TGTGCCACCAGCAGAGGACCGGGCGGCGAGCAGTACTTC. It translates to CATSRGPGGEQYF.

This clonotype has at least ten counts. The V and J genes are TRBV28 and TRBJ2-2; tentatively, D is TRBD2 (6 bases). Trimming shortened V by 7 bases and J by 6 bases, and 9 bases separated the two germline ends. The germline V gene has CDR1 MDHEN and CDR2 SYDVKM. The length of the CDR3 is 12 residues. CDR3 in amino acids: CASTSVSGELFF. The CDR3 nucleotides read TGTGCCAGCACTAGCGTATCCGGGGAGCTGTTTTTT. The full variable domain, its missing parts supplied by reference TRBV28 and TRBJ2-2, is DVKVTQSSRYLVKRTGEKVFLECVQDMDHENMFWYRQDPGLGLRLIYFSYDVKMKEKGDIPEGYSVSREKKERFSLILESASTNQTSMYLCASTSVSGELFFGEGSRLTVL.

This clonotype showed up many times. This chain uses TRBV11-2 with TRBJ2-7; 11 bases line up with TRBD2. The CDR3 totals 14 residues. CDR1 SGHAT and CDR2 FQNNGV come from the germline V gene. The trim removed 5 bases at V and 4 bases at J, leaving 4 bases unmatched. The DNA of the CDR3 is TGTGCCAGCAGCGCCGGGACTAGCGGATACGAGCAGTACTTC. Its translation is CASSAGTSGYEQYF.

Many counts were recorded for this clonotype. This rearrangement joins TRBV6-1 to TRBJ1-1; D gene unclear. Germline V gives CDR1 MNHNS, CDR2 SASEGT. The V gene lost 5 bases and the J gene lost 2 bases, with 15 bases spanning the gap. The CDR3 is 15 amino acids. CDR3 nucleotides: TGTGCCAGCAGTTTAGACGGAGGAACTAACACTGAAGCTTTCTTT. As protein: CASSLDGGTNTEAFF.

In this sample, this clonotype turned up many times. The V gene is TRBV24-1, the J gene TRBJ2-5, with 7 positions matching TRBD2. V was clipped by 3 bases and J by 1 base; unmatched bases: 7. There are 16 residues in the CDR3. Germline values: CDR1 KGHDR, CDR2 SFDVKD. The CDR3 nucleotides are TGTGCCACCAGTGATCCCGCGACTAGCCGCCAAGAGACCCAGTACTTC. Its protein product is CATSDPATSRQETQYF.

This clonotype was observed at least ten times. The chain is built from TRBV2 and TRBJ2-7; D perhaps matches TRBD2 (5 bases). V lost 7 bases, J lost 4 bases, and 14 bases lay in between. The CDR3 extends over 13 amino acids. Germline V CDR1 and CDR2: SNHLY, FYNNEI. The DNA for the CDR3 is TGTGCCAGCAATAGAGCAGTAGCGTACGAGCAGTACTTC. As protein: CASNRAVAYEQYF.

This clonotype was observed at least ten times. The V and J genes are TRBV12-3 or TRBV12-4 and TRBJ1-2; D is undetermined. The V and J ends lost 2 bases and 2 bases respectively, with 12 bases between them. The CDR3 extends over 15 amino acids. CDR3 sequence reads: CASSLRRVPNYGYTF. The CDR3 DNA reads as TGTGCCAGCAGTTTACGTCGGGTCCCCAACTATGGCTACACCTTC.

This clonotype was detected ten times or more. The V gene is TRBV5-6, the J gene TRBJ2-1; D possibly corresponds to TRBD2 (6 bases). CDR3 length: 13 amino acids. Looked up from germline, CDR1 is SGHDT and CDR2 is YYEEEE. The V end was cut by 0 bases, the J end by 10 bases, with 11 bases between. CDR3 residues: CASSLGRGWEQFF. The CDR3 coding sequence is TGTGCCAGCAGCTTGGGGCGGGGCTGGGAGCAGTTCTTC.

This chain uses TRBV6-2 or TRBV6-3 with TRBJ1-1, with 12 bases that match TRBD1. Trimming took 6 bases from V and 6 from J; bases not matched to a gene: 14. The CDR3 has 17 residues. Germline CDR1 MNHEY, CDR2 SVGEGT. CDR3 amino acids: CASSLDHGTGGLAEAFF. CDR3 coding DNA: TGTGCCAGCAGCTTAGACCACGGGACAGGGGGCCTGGCTGAAGCTTTCTTT.

This clonotype was counted at least ten times. The CDR3 spells CASTRLAGTDTQYF. The CDR3 coding sequence is TGCGCCAGCACAAGACTAGCGGGGACAGATACGCAGTATTTT. The chain combines TRBV5-1 with TRBJ2-3; TRBD2 aligns across 11 bases. CDR1 and CDR2 from the germline V gene are SGHRS and YFSETQ. The length of the CDR3 is 14 residues. Trimming cost V 6 bases and J 3 bases; bases outside gene matches: 3.

This clonotype occurred many times. In DNA, the CDR3 is TGCAGCGTCTACAGCGGATTTAGCTCCTACAATGAGCAGTTCTTC. The encoded protein is CSVYSGFSSYNEQFF. The chain uses TRBV29-1 and TRBJ2-1, with D perhaps matching TRBD2 (5 bases). The germline gives CDR1 SQVTM, CDR2 ANQGSEA. Trimming cost V 6 bases and J 0 bases, with 15 bases left between them. This CDR3 has 15 residues.